This T cell receptor beta chain was recovered during a study of blood T cell repertoires in COVID-19. Here immunoSEQ multiplex PCR was the method, and the copy in TCRdb shows in-frame clones only, minus some. This table has some 100,000 clones, just over 85% appearing once. V lost 1 base and J 2 bases, leaving 12 bases between the germline ends. Per germline, CDR1 SEHNR and CDR2 FQNEAQ (reference sequence). This CDR3 contains 16 residues. The rearrangement uses TRBV7-9 and TRBJ1-3; possibly TRBD1 for D (5 bases). This clonotype was obtained from a man aged 50 to 60 with COVID-19, enrolled during active disease. The sequencing sample was made of peripheral blood. CDR3 bases: TGTGCCAGCAGCTTAGGGACACAGCTCCCTGGAAACACCATATATTTT. Encoded protein: CASSLGTQLPGNTIYF.